A single sample gave rise to the 15 T cell receptor beta chains below, sequenced in a study of cytomegalovirus exposure and HLA in healthy donors. PCR involved 60 Vbeta and 13 Jbeta primers. Some clones are missing from TCRdb's copy, which holds only in-frame ones; the method was immunoSEQ multiplex PCR. The sample yields about 130,000 clones, of which the top ten take up 1.5% to 2%. The sequencing input was PBMCs. The origin of the receptors is a woman in her sixties or seventies in good health and CMV-seronegative.

This rearrangement joins TRBV5-5 to TRBJ1-1; tentative D call: TRBD1 (6 bases). Germline V gene sequence: CDR1 SGHKS, CDR2 YYEKEE (reference sequence). The germline V and J ends were trimmed by 2 bases and 0 bases, with 11 bases remaining between them. This CDR3 comprises 15 residues. CDR3 bases: TGTGCCAGCAGCTTCGGGGGGGCCCTGAACACTGAAGCTTTCTTT. The encoded protein is CASSFGGALNTEAFF.

This chain joins TRBV5-4 and TRBJ2-7, with no clear D. Germline lookup yields CDR1 SGHNT and CDR2 YYREEE (reference sequence). CDR3 length equals 15 residues. Trimming pared 4 bases from V and 3 bases from J, leaving 17 bases between. The CDR3 is CASSPAGSVLYEQYF. CDR3 sequence (DNA): TGTGCCAGCAGCCCGGCAGGATCGGTGCTCTACGAGCAGTACTTC.

J is TRBJ1-5 and V is TRBV28, with D perhaps matching TRBD1 (5 bases). Trimming took 5 bases from V and 5 from J, leaving 13 bases between them. The CDR3 covers 14 residues. Germline V gene lookup returns CDR1 MDHEN and CDR2 SYDVKM. CDR3 nucleotides: TGTGCCAGCAGTCCAGACGACAGAGATCAGCCCCAGCATTTT. Amino acid sequence: CASSPDDRDQPQHF. Using reference TRBV28 and TRBJ1-5 for the parts outside the CDR3, the full variable domain is DVKVTQSSRYLVKRTGEKVFLECVQDMDHENMFWYRQDPGLGLRLIYFSYDVKMKEKGDIPEGYSVSREKKERFSLILESASTNQTSMYLCASSPDDRDQPQHFGDGTRLSIL.

The chain uses TRBV6-5 and TRBJ2-7; the match to TRBD1 covers 10 bases. Germline V gene lookup returns CDR1 MNHEY and CDR2 SVGAGI. J was trimmed by 4 bases and V by 0 bases; bases with no gene match: 6. This CDR3 is 16 amino acids long. CDR3 nucleotides: TGTGCCAGCAGTTACTCAGGGGGACAGGGGTTTTACGAGCAGTACTTC. This encodes CASSYSGGQGFYEQYF.

This chain links TRBV7-3 with TRBJ2-5; TRBD2 aligns across 8 bases. The CDR3 is 17 residues long. Germline V gives CDR1 SGHTA, CDR2 FQGTGA. The V gene end was trimmed by 5 bases and the J gene end by 4 bases; junction bases not matched to a gene: 15. The CDR3 DNA is TGTGCCAGCAGCCGACACGGGGATCGGGAGGGTTCAGAGACCCAGTACTTC. Amino acids: CASSRHGDREGSETQYF.

CDR3 amino acids: CASSLTGKYEQFF. The DNA of the CDR3 is TGTGCCAGCAGCTTAACAGGGAAATATGAGCAGTTCTTC. The genes are TRBV13 and TRBJ2-1, with a possible D match to TRBD1 (6 bases). Trimming took 2 bases from V and 8 from J, leaving 10 bases between them. The CDR3 consists of 13 residues. Germline CDR1 and CDR2: PRHDT and FYEKMQ (reference sequence).

The chain joins TRBV6-1 to TRBJ2-1; TRBD2 aligns across 12 bases. The CDR3 is 17 amino acids. Germline V gene lookup returns CDR1 MNHNS and CDR2 SASEGT. Trimming removed 3 bases from V and 9 bases from J; junction bases left unmatched: 12. CDR3 DNA sequence: TGTGCCAGCAGTGAGGCCGGACTAGCGGGACTAATGGGTGAGCAGTTCTTC. This gives the protein CASSEAGLAGLMGEQFF.

V gene TRBV6-5 combines with J gene TRBJ2-1; TRBD1 might be the D (5 bases). The CDR3 spans 14 residues. The V and J ends lost 7 bases and 5 bases respectively, with 15 bases between them. From germline, CDR1 is MNHEY and CDR2 SVGAGI. CDR3 coding DNA: TGTGCCAGCATTTCAGGCGCGACAGACAATGAGCAGTTCTTC. Its translation: CASISGATDNEQFF.

As for this clone: Other DNA sequences in the sample encode the same CDR3. This rearrangement joins TRBV6-5 to TRBJ2-7, with 10 nucleotides matching TRBD1. Germline CDR1 MNHEY, CDR2 SVGAGI. The CDR3 is made up of 16 amino acids. J lost 5 bases, V lost 2 bases, and 9 bases had no gene match. The DNA for the CDR3 is TGTGCCAGCAGTTACACCGGGACAGGGGAGGCCCACGAGCAGTACTTC. Translated: CASSYTGTGEAHEQYF.

The chain is built from TRBV19 and TRBJ2-2; a possible D gene is TRBD2 (7 bases). The germline CDR1 and CDR2 sequences are LNHDA and SQIVND (reference sequence). The germline V and J ends were trimmed by 6 bases and 1 base, with 12 bases remaining between them. This CDR3 is 15 amino acids long. In nucleotides, the CDR3 is TGTGCCAGTAGGGGGGGGGCTGTGAACACCGGGGAGCTGTTTTTT. It translates to CASRGGAVNTGELFF.

The chain combines TRBV10-3 with TRBJ1-4; 11 nucleotides agree with TRBD1. V lost 6 bases and J lost 7; bases outside the gene matches: 4. Germline CDR1 and CDR2: ENHRY and SYGVKD. The CDR3 is 14 residues long. In DNA form, the CDR3 reads TGTGCCATCAGAAGGGACAGGGGGAGTGAAAAACTGTTTTTT. Residues: CAIRRDRGSEKLFF.

The chain employs TRBV5-1 and TRBJ2-3, with 9 positions matching TRBD2. Trimming at V came to 1 base and at J to 5 bases, leaving 5 bases not matched to a gene. CDR1 and CDR2 (germline): SGHRS, YFSETQ. The CDR3 covers 15 residues. CDR3 region: CASSLPSGVGDTQYF. CDR3 nucleotide sequence: TGCGCCAGCAGCTTGCCTAGCGGGGTAGGAGATACGCAGTATTTT.

The V gene is TRBV5-1, the J gene TRBJ2-7, with TRBD2 as a possible D gene (6 bases). The CDR3 is made up of 15 amino acids. Trimming took off 0 bases at V and 0 bases at J, with 10 bases between the two ends. From germline, CDR1 is SGHRS and CDR2 YFSETQ. The CDR3 protein is CASSLGGDRSYEQYF. Here the CDR3 DNA reads TGCGCCAGCAGCTTGGGGGGGGACCGCTCCTACGAGCAGTACTTC.

The J gene is TRBJ2-2, the V gene TRBV29-1; 8 nucleotides agree with TRBD1. Germline CDR1 is SQVTM and CDR2 is ANQGSEA. CDR3 size: 14 residues. V was pared by 5 bases and J by 3 bases, with 5 bases of the junction left unmatched. The DNA for the CDR3 is TGCAGCGTTTCAACAGGGGGTGACACCGGGGAGCTGTTTTTT. It specifies CSVSTGGDTGELFF.

The J gene is TRBJ2-1, the V gene TRBV20-1; 8 bases are a match to TRBD1. The V and J ends lost 6 bases and 9 bases, in that order; junction bases with no gene match: 4. The CDR3 extends over 11 amino acids. The germline CDR1 and CDR2 sequences are DFQATT and SNEGSKA (reference sequence). CDR3 nucleotides: TGCAGTGCCGGACAGGGTCCTGAGCAGTTCTTC. This gives the protein CSAGQGPEQFF.